The 30 T cell receptor beta chains given below trace back to one sample, sequenced in a study of OX40 agonist ivuxolimab in advanced cancers. Profiled with immunoSEQ multiplex PCR; TCRdb holds only in-frame clones, not every one. The data show approximately 41,000 clones, 89% seen once. Sequencing used CD4+ or CD8+ T cells sorted from blood, obtained in a trial of the OX40 agonist ivuxolimab. Receptors originate from an adult with an advanced solid tumor such as melanoma, head and neck, liver or kidney cancer.

In this sample, this clone turned up once. This chain joins TRBV30 and TRBJ1-2; D unclear. The CDR3 extends over 12 amino acids. CDR1 is GTSNPN, CDR2 SVGIG, per germline (reference sequence). V dropped 1 base and J dropped 5 bases, with 8 bases sitting between them. In DNA form, the CDR3 reads TGTGCCTGGAGTGCGGAGAATTATGGCTACACCTTC. This encodes CAWSAENYGYTF.

This clone was observed once. The chain joins TRBV19 to TRBJ1-2; D unclear. This CDR3 has 13 amino acids. V gave up 2 bases and J gave up 8 bases, with 12 bases separating them. Per the germline V gene, CDR1 is LNHDA and CDR2 is SQIVND (reference sequence). The DNA of the CDR3 is TGTGCCAGTAGTATATCCCAGGCAGAAGGCTACACCTTC. Translation gives CASSISQAEGYTF.

This chain connects TRBV6-5 to TRBJ2-7; D assignment may be TRBD1 or TRBD2 (5 bases each). Trimming took 2 bases from V and 6 from J, leaving 14 bases between them. Germline-derived CDR1 and CDR2 are MNHEY and SVGAGI. This CDR3 is 14 amino acids long. CDR3 in amino acids: CASSYDVGTAEQYF. CDR3 bases: TGTGCCAGCAGTTACGACGTGGGGACGGCCGAGCAGTACTTC.

V is TRBV5-4 and J is TRBJ1-1; TRBD1 matches 8 bases. CDR3 size: 14 residues. Germline trimming cut 3 bases from V and 5 bases from J; bases unmatched to any gene: 6. The germline V gene encodes CDR1 SGHNT and CDR2 YYREEE (reference sequence). DNA for the CDR3: TGTGCCAGCAGCTCTACAGGGGGAGATACTGAAGCTTTCTTT. Translation gives CASSSTGGDTEAFF.

This clone appeared once. The rearrangement uses TRBV7-9 and TRBJ1-3; D is ambiguous. Germline V gives CDR1 SEHNR, CDR2 FQNEAQ (reference sequence). This CDR3 region has 15 residues. V was clipped by 2 bases and J by 2 bases, with 10 bases between them. The CDR3 sequence is CASSLFAGPGNTIYF. CDR3 sequence (DNA): TGTGCCAGCAGCTTATTCGCGGGCCCTGGAAACACCATATATTTT.

This sequence joins TRBV13 and TRBJ1-4, with TRBD1 as a possible D gene (6 bases). The CDR3 totals 14 residues. Germline CDR1 PRHDT, CDR2 FYEKMQ (reference sequence). Deletions cut 5 bases from V and 2 bases from J, with 9 bases between. As DNA, the CDR3 is TGTGCCAGCAGCATACAGGGTACTAATGAAAAACTGTTTTTT. Residues: CASSIQGTNEKLFF.

This sequence joins TRBV5-1 and TRBJ2-5, with 9 bases identical to TRBD2. The J call is doubtful: the DNA matches TRBJ2-7 better. The CDR3 loop spans 15 amino acids. The germline V gene encodes CDR1 SGHRS and CDR2 YFSETQ. CDR3 amino acids: CASSGGGLASREQYF. As DNA, the CDR3 is TGCGCCAGCAGCGGGGGTGGACTAGCGTCGCGCGAGCAGTACTTC.

The genes are TRBV9 and TRBJ2-2, with D unresolved. V was clipped by 0 bases and J by 1 base, with 4 bases between them. The CDR3 extends over 14 amino acids. Germline V gene sequence: CDR1 SGDLS, CDR2 YYNGEE. DNA of the CDR3: TGTGCCAGCAGCGTAGACGGGAACACCGGGGAGCTGTTTTTT. It specifies CASSVDGNTGELFF. Combining the CDR3 with reference TRBV9 and TRBJ2-2 gives the whole variable domain DSGVTQTPKHLITATGQRVTLRCSPRSGDLSVYWYQQSLDQGLQFLIQYYNGEERAKGNILERFSAQQFPDLHSELNLSSLELGDSALYFCASSVDGNTGELFFGEGSRLTVL.

The rearrangement uses TRBV7-8 and TRBJ2-1; TRBD1 matches 10 bases. In germline, CDR1 is SGHVS, CDR2 FQNEAQ. CDR3 size: 16 residues. J lost 4 bases, V lost 5 bases, and 8 bases had no gene match. The CDR3 region has the DNA TGTGCCAGCAGCAGACAGGGGGCCGAAGCTTACAATGAGCAGTTCTTC. As protein: CASSRQGAEAYNEQFF.

This chain joins TRBV5-1 and TRBJ2-7; no clear D gene. The CDR3 runs to 12 residues. CDR1 SGHRS and CDR2 YFSETQ come from the germline V gene. V lost 1 base and J 1 base, leaving 3 bases between the germline ends. The chain's CDR3 is CASSLFSYEQYF. The CDR3 DNA follows: TGCGCCAGCAGCTTGTTTTCCTACGAGCAGTACTTC.

By share, this clone counts as hyperexpanded. This chain joins TRBV5-1 and TRBJ2-5; 9 bases align to TRBD1. Per germline, CDR1 SGHRS and CDR2 YFSETQ. The CDR3 is 16 residues long. V shed 3 bases and J 3 bases; nucleotides not matched to a gene: 9. The CDR3 coding sequence is TGCGCCAGCAGCTCCCGGGACAGGGACCTCAAAGAGACCCAGTACTTC. The encoded protein is CASSSRDRDLKETQYF.

The rearrangement joins TRBV6-6 to TRBJ1-1; D is undetermined. Germline loops: CDR1 MNHNY, CDR2 SVGAGI (reference sequence). The CDR3 runs 13 residues. Trimming left V 0 bases short and J 0 bases short, with 2 bases between. The CDR3 loop reads CASSYSMNTEAFF. The CDR3 bases are TGTGCCAGCAGTTACTCAATGAACACTGAAGCTTTCTTT.

In this sample, this clone turned up a few times. The genes are TRBV9 and TRBJ2-5; a weak D match, TRBD2 (5 bases). Germline V lookup: CDR1 SGDLS, CDR2 YYNGEE. Trimming removed 1 base from V and 1 base from J, with 11 bases in between. The length of the CDR3 is 15 residues. As DNA, the CDR3 is TGTGCCAGCAGCGTAACCGGGAATTCCCAAGAGACCCAGTACTTC. It encodes CASSVTGNSQETQYF. Drawing the rest from reference TRBV9 and TRBJ2-5, the complete variable domain is DSGVTQTPKHLITATGQRVTLRCSPRSGDLSVYWYQQSLDQGLQFLIQYYNGEERAKGNILERFSAQQFPDLHSELNLSSLELGDSALYFCASSVTGNSQETQYFGPGTRLLVL.

This chain joins TRBV6-5 and TRBJ2-5; the match to TRBD2 covers 7 bases. The J segment lost 5 bases and the V segment lost 2 bases, leaving 2 bases of the junction unmatched. The CDR3 is 13 residues long. Germline V gene lookup returns CDR1 MNHEY and CDR2 SVGAGI. CDR3 DNA: TGTGCCAGCAGTTACGGGGGAGGGGAGACCCAGTACTTC. This translates into CASSYGGGETQYF.

As concerns this clone: The same CDR3 can be traced to other DNA sequences in this sample. J is TRBJ2-2 and V is TRBV27; D remains ambiguous. Trimming took 2 bases from V and 1 from J, leaving 2 bases between them. The CDR3 has 13 amino acids. Germline CDR1 reads MNHEY; CDR2 reads SMNVEV (reference sequence). The CDR3 sequence is CASSLVNTGELFF. DNA of the CDR3: TGTGCCAGCAGTTTAGTGAACACCGGGGAGCTGTTTTTT.

The chain recombines TRBV15 with TRBJ1-6; D gene uncertain. This CDR3 comprises 16 residues. Looked up from germline, CDR1 is LNHNV and CDR2 is YYDKDF (reference sequence). V was clipped by 1 base and J by 10 bases, with 17 bases between them. The CDR3 here is CATSRVTLTDLSPLHF. CDR3 DNA sequence: TGTGCCACCAGCAGAGTAACGTTGACCGACTTATCACCCCTCCACTTT. Full variable domain (rest looked up from reference TRBV15 and TRBJ1-6): DAMVIQNPRYQVTQFGKPVTLSCSQTLNHNVMYWYQQKSSQAPKLLFHYYDKDFNNEADTPDNFQSRRPNTSFCFLDIRSPGLGDTAMYLCATSRVTLTDLSPLHFGNGTRLTVT.

This clone appeared a single time. The rearrangement links TRBV7-9 to TRBJ2-3; 7 nucleotides line up with TRBD1. V trimming: 4 bases; J trimming: 2 bases; junction bases outside the gene matches: 6. This CDR3 is built from 15 residues. Germline lookup yields CDR1 SEHNR and CDR2 FQNEAQ (reference sequence). The CDR3: CASSSQGVLTDTQYF. CDR3 nucleotides: TGTGCCAGCAGCTCCCAGGGGGTACTCACAGATACGCAGTATTTT.

The chain has TRBV4-1 and TRBJ1-5; tentative D call: TRBD1 (5 bases). Germline V CDR1 and CDR2: MGHRA, YSYEKL. V lost 0 bases and J 2 bases, leaving 11 bases between the germline ends. This CDR3 is 16 amino acids long. The CDR3 bases are TGCGCCAGCAGCCAAGATGGGCAGGGAGGCAATCAGCCCCAGCATTTT. It translates to CASSQDGQGGNQPQHF.

V gene TRBV27 combines with J gene TRBJ2-5; D gene unclear. The germline CDR1 and CDR2 sequences are MNHEY and SMNVEV (reference sequence). V was shortened by 11 bases and J by 6 bases, with 19 bases between the two germline ends. CDR3 size: 13 residues. DNA of the CDR3: TGTGCCGCCTCCGGGTCCATCGACAAGACCCAGTACTTC. Protein: CAASGSIDKTQYF.

The chain has TRBV18 and TRBJ2-3; 8 nucleotides match TRBD2. After removal of 4 bases from V and 6 bases from J, the junction contained 9 bases not matched to a gene. CDR1 and CDR2 (germline): KGHSH, LQKENI. The CDR3 runs to 15 residues. The CDR3 is CASSRTGGAMDTQYF. Here the CDR3 DNA reads TGTGCCAGCTCACGAACCGGGGGGGCCATGGATACGCAGTATTTT.

The chain has TRBV15 and TRBJ1-1; D unclear. CDR1 and CDR2 from the germline V gene are LNHNV and YYDKDF (reference sequence). The CDR3 covers 13 residues. The CDR3 is CVTKADLNTEAFF. The CDR3 DNA reads TGTGTGACGAAGGCCGACCTGAACACTGAAGCTTTCTTT.

The chain links TRBV6-5 to TRBJ1-3; TRBD1 is a possible D gene (6 bases). Germline CDR1 is MNHEY and CDR2 is SVGAGI. The CDR3 has 14 residues. Trimming took off 4 bases at V and 0 bases at J, with 7 bases between the two ends. This chain's CDR3 is CASSWDNSGNTIYF. DNA of the CDR3: TGTGCCAGCAGTTGGGACAACTCTGGAAACACCATATATTTT.

The chain has TRBV27 and TRBJ2-3, with a tentative D call TRBD2 (6 bases). V lost 5 bases, J lost 5 bases, and 20 bases lay in between. Germline V CDR1 and CDR2: MNHEY, SMNVEV (reference sequence). The CDR3 has 16 amino acids. The CDR3 is CASSPLAAPAVDTQYF. CDR3 sequence (DNA): TGTGCCAGCAGTCCGTTAGCGGCCCCAGCGGTAGATACGCAGTATTTT.

This clone came up many times. DNA for the CDR3: TGTGCCAGCTCACGATACGGACAGGGGCTTCTGAACACTGAAGCTTTCTTT. This sequence encodes CASSRYGQGLLNTEAFF. The gene calls are TRBV18 and TRBJ1-1; the match to TRBD1 covers 9 bases. Germline loops: CDR1 KGHSH, CDR2 LQKENI. V shed 4 bases and J 0 bases; nucleotides not matched to a gene: 9. The CDR3 contains 17 residues.

Of note for this clone: The same CDR3 arises from other DNA sequences in this sample as well. This sequence joins TRBV11-2 and TRBJ2-7, with D uncertain. This CDR3 region has 13 residues. Germline loops: CDR1 SGHAT, CDR2 FQNNGV. V shed 1 base and J shed 0 bases, with 4 bases lying between them. The CDR3 DNA reads as TGTGCCAGCAGCTTAGGGACCTCCTACGAGCAGTACTTC. Amino acid sequence: CASSLGTSYEQYF. Full variable domain (remainder filled in from reference TRBV11-2 and TRBJ2-7): EAGVAQSPRYKIIEKRQSVAFWCNPISGHATLYWYQQILGQGPKLLIQFQNNGVVDDSQLPKDRFSAERLKGVDSTLKIQPAKLEDSAVYLCASSLGTSYEQYFGPGTRLTVT.

The rearrangement uses TRBV27 and TRBJ1-2, with TRBD1 matching 7 bases. The CDR3 contains 16 residues. The V and J ends lost 7 bases and 4 bases, in that order; junction bases with no gene match: 15. In germline, CDR1 is MNHEY, CDR2 SMNVEV (reference sequence). The CDR3 bases are TGTGCCAGCACTCCTCTCCAGGGGGGGAAGCTCTATGGCTACACCTTC. Amino acids: CASTPLQGGKLYGYTF.

This chain links TRBV19 with TRBJ2-1, with TRBD2 identical over 11 bases. CDR1 is LNHDA and CDR2 is SQIVND in the germline V gene (reference sequence). Germline trimming cut 2 bases from V and 3 bases from J; bases unmatched to any gene: 3. There are 16 residues in the CDR3. The CDR3 DNA follows: TGTGCCAGTAGTATACGGACTAGCGGGTTCTACAATGAGCAGTTCTTC. Its protein product is CASSIRTSGFYNEQFF.

The chain links TRBV28 to TRBJ1-1; D is undetermined. Trimming left V 6 bases short and J 1 base short, with 12 bases between. The CDR3 loop spans 14 amino acids. From germline, CDR1 is MDHEN and CDR2 SYDVKM. The CDR3 nucleotides are TGTGCCAGCAGCTCCGTCGAAGGGAACACTGAAGCTTTCTTT. Its protein is CASSSVEGNTEAFF.

V is TRBV7-9 and J is TRBJ2-7, with D possibly matching TRBD2 (6 bases). V lost 0 bases, J lost 2 bases, and 8 bases lay in between. CDR1 SEHNR and CDR2 FQNEAQ come from the germline V gene (reference sequence). The CDR3 is 14 amino acids. The CDR3: CASSLAGEAYEQYF. For the CDR3, the DNA is TGTGCCAGCAGCTTAGCGGGGGAGGCCTACGAGCAGTACTTC.

The genes are TRBV27 and TRBJ1-1, with D unresolved. Trimming stripped 3 bases from V and 1 base from J, with 9 bases between. Germline CDR1 is MNHEY and CDR2 is SMNVEV (reference sequence). This CDR3 has 14 residues. For the CDR3, the DNA is TGTGCCAGCAGTTTGGCGATCCCGAACACTGAAGCTTTCTTT. Residues: CASSLAIPNTEAFF.